Listed here are 22 T cell receptor beta chains from one sample, sequenced in a study of blood T cells in healthy people across ages. Together with a sample-barcoded 5' primer, a J-beta primer mix was included in a second PCR lasting 7 to 11 cycles. Each CDR3 protein gets one entry after TCRdb re-called the 5' RACE reads with MiXCR. The repertoire has fewer than 1,200,000 distinct CDR3 sequences, 25% of them found once; the top ten carry about 0.8%. These same records also appear under a second study, on T cells of mothers and their children.

Source material: blood. These TCRs come from a girl aged 2 to 10 in good health.

V usage is TRBV6-2 or TRBV6-3 and J usage is TRBJ2-1; 7 nucleotides align to TRBD2. Per germline, CDR1 MNHEY and CDR2 SVGEGT. The V gene end was trimmed by 2 bases and the J gene end by 2 bases; junction bases not matched to a gene: 12. The CDR3 extends over 18 amino acids. The DNA for the CDR3 is TGTGCCAGCAGTTACCTTCTCTCCCGGGGGGAAACCTACAATGAGCAGTTCTTC. Translating it yields CASSYLLSRGETYNEQFF.

This clonotype was detected many times. The chain combines TRBV7-6 with TRBJ2-2, with D tentatively TRBD2 (5 bases). V lost 2 bases, J lost 6 bases, and 10 bases lay in between. Germline CDR1 reads SGHVS; CDR2 reads FNYEAQ. The CDR3 spans 14 residues. The chain's CDR3 is CASSLPRVPGELFF. The CDR3 DNA reads as TGTGCCAGCAGCTTACCGCGGGTCCCCGGGGAGCTGTTTTTT.

The CDR3 coding sequence is TGTGCCAGCAGTTACGTGTGGGGTGGGGGATTCCAAGAGACCCAGTACTTC. Amino acid sequence: CASSYVWGGGFQETQYF. This chain uses TRBV6-5 with TRBJ2-5, with D perhaps being TRBD1 or TRBD2 (5 bases each). Trimming removed 2 bases at V and 1 base at J, with 17 bases between. This CDR3 is built from 17 residues. CDR1 and CDR2 (germline): MNHEY, SVGAGI.

This clonotype has just a few counts. The chain recombines TRBV18 with TRBJ2-1, with 7 bases fitting TRBD2. The end of the DNA fits TRBJ2-7 better, so the J call may be wrong. CDR1 is KGHSH, CDR2 LQKENI, per germline. This CDR3 is built from 15 residues. As DNA, the CDR3 is TGTGCCAGCTCACGAACCGGGACTATCCCCTACGAGCAGTACTTC. Translating it yields CASSRTGTIPYEQYF.

The rearrangement joins TRBV10-3 to TRBJ2-3; D is perhaps TRBD1 (9 bases). The CDR3 covers 14 residues. The V end lost 9 bases, the J end lost 9 bases, and 22 bases lay between the germline ends. Germline-derived CDR1 and CDR2 are ENHRY and SYGVKD. The CDR3 region has the DNA TGTGCCATTCCCGGGAGGGACAGGGCCTTGACGCAGTATTTT. Its protein product is CAIPGRDRALTQYF.

This clonotype was observed a few times. V usage is TRBV5-1 and J usage is TRBJ2-5; a possible D gene is TRBD2 (5 bases). The end of the DNA aligns better with TRBJ2-7, so the J call may be wrong. The germline gives CDR1 SGHRS, CDR2 YFSETQ. The CDR3 sequence is 14 residues long. The CDR3 bases are TGCGCCAGCAGCTTTCTAAGCGGCAATTACGAGCAGTACTTC. Translated: CASSFLSGNYEQYF.

This clonotype has only a few counts. The J gene is TRBJ2-2, the V gene TRBV12-5; D unclear. V was clipped by 4 bases and J by 5 bases, with 8 bases between them. The germline CDR1 and CDR2 sequences are LGHNT and FRNRAP. The CDR3 is 13 residues long. The CDR3 DNA follows: TGTGCTAGTGGTTATCTGGGGACCGGGGAGCTGTTTTTT. It yields the protein CASGYLGTGELFF. The entire variable domain, with the rest obtained from reference TRBV12-5 and TRBJ2-2, is as follows: DARVTQTPRHKVTEMGQEVTMRCQPILGHNTVFWYRQTMMQGLELLAYFRNRAPLDDSGMPKDRFSAEMPDATLATLKIQPSEPRDSAVYFCASGYLGTGELFFGEGSRLTVL.

The CDR3 nucleotides are TGTGCCAGCAGTTCACCGACAGAGAACTACGAGCAGTACTTC. It yields the protein CASSSPTENYEQYF. The chain links TRBV6-2 or TRBV6-3 to TRBJ2-7, with D perhaps TRBD1 (5 bases). The CDR3 runs to 14 residues. The germline V gene encodes CDR1 MNHEY and CDR2 SVGEGT. Deletions cut 4 bases from V and 3 bases from J, with 13 bases between.

The V call is TRBV20-1, the J call TRBJ2-1; the match to TRBD2 covers 13 bases. The germline V gene has CDR1 DFQATT and CDR2 SNEGSKA (reference sequence). Trimming took 2 bases from V and 7 from J; bases not matched to a gene: 11. The CDR3 has 17 residues. CDR3 bases: TGCAGTGCTAGACCTACTAGCGGGGGGGCCGATCGAAATGAGCAGTTCTTC. It specifies CSARPTSGGADRNEQFF.

The CDR3 loop is CSVEFSMNTEAFF. The CDR3 DNA sequence: TGCAGCGTTGAATTTTCTATGAACACTGAAGCTTTCTTT. V and J are TRBV29-1 and TRBJ1-1, with D hard to call. Germline-derived CDR1 and CDR2 are SQVTM and ANQGSEA. Between the trimmed V and J ends, which lost 2 bases and 0 bases, there was a span of 7 bases. The CDR3 has 13 residues.

This clonotype turned up a few times. The genes are TRBV7-2 and TRBJ2-5; 7 nucleotides match TRBD2. With 1 base clipped from V and 0 bases from J, the junction kept 11 bases outside the gene matches. Germline V CDR1 and CDR2: SGHTA, FQGNSA. CDR3 length: 18 residues. CDR3 sequence reads: CASSLELSPAGNQETQYF. CDR3 coding DNA: TGTGCCAGCAGCTTAGAATTATCCCCAGCGGGGAACCAAGAGACCCAGTACTTC.

This clonotype was detected only a few times. V gene TRBV4-1 combines with J gene TRBJ2-1; tentative D call: TRBD1 (7 bases). This CDR3 is built from 15 residues. Germline CDR1 reads MGHRA; CDR2 reads YSYEKL. V was shortened by 0 bases and J by 9 bases, with 15 bases between the two germline ends. Written as DNA, the CDR3 is TGCGCCAGCAGCCAAGATCAGGGGGGAGGAAGTGAGCAGTTCTTC. Residues: CASSQDQGGGSEQFF.

This clonotype occurred a few times. One end of the junction fails to match germline, which may point to a read error. The gene calls are TRBV24-1 and TRBJ2-1; tentative D call: TRBD1 (6 bases). The CDR3 consists of 15 residues. CDR1 is KGHDR and CDR2 is SFDVKD in the germline V gene. DNA of the CDR3: TGTGCCGCCAGTGATTTGGGACATCGGCTCAATGAGCAGTTCTTC. Translation: CAASDLGHRLNEQFF.

This clonotype was seen a handful of times. This rearrangement joins TRBV9 to TRBJ2-7, with D uncertain. In germline, CDR1 is SGDLS, CDR2 YYNGEE. V lost 4 bases and J 7 bases, leaving 12 bases between the germline ends. The CDR3 totals 12 residues. The CDR3 is CASSPHLGEQYF. CDR3 in DNA: TGTGCCAGCAGCCCTCACCTGGGGGAGCAGTACTTC.

V is TRBV5-1 and J is TRBJ1-1; 7 bases are shared with TRBD1. The CDR3 runs to 14 residues. Trimming cost V 2 bases and J 4 bases; bases outside gene matches: 5. Per the germline V gene, CDR1 is SGHRS and CDR2 is YFSETQ. CDR3 sequence reads: CASSFYEGATEAFF. CDR3 bases: TGCGCCAGCAGCTTTTATGAGGGGGCCACTGAAGCTTTCTTT. The whole variable domain, remainder taken from reference TRBV5-1 and TRBJ1-1, is KAGVTQTPRYLIKTRGQQVTLSCSPISGHRSVSWYQQTPGQGLQFLFEYFSETQRNKGNFPGRFSGRQFSNSRSEMNVSTLELGDSALYLCASSFYEGATEAFFGQGTRLTVV.

The chain is built from TRBV6-1 and TRBJ2-3; 8 bases fit TRBD2. Trimming took 6 bases from V and 4 from J; bases not matched to a gene: 6. This CDR3 spans 14 amino acids. Germline-derived CDR1 and CDR2 are MNHNS and SASEGT. The CDR3 sequence: CASRGGLVADTQYF. CDR3 DNA: TGTGCCAGCAGGGGGGGACTAGTCGCAGATACGCAGTATTTT.

The table lists this clonotype with many counts. The genes are TRBV20-1 and TRBJ2-2; TRBD2 aligns across 8 bases. Germline V gene sequence: CDR1 DFQATT, CDR2 SNEGSKA (reference sequence). CDR3 length: 16 residues. The junction had 9 bases not matched to a gene; V was cut back by 2 bases and J by 4 bases. The CDR3 loop reads CSARSTSSGLTGELFF. The CDR3 nucleotides read TGCAGTGCTAGATCAACTTCTAGCGGGCTCACCGGGGAGCTGTTTTTT.

The chain recombines TRBV12-3 or TRBV12-4 with TRBJ2-2; D is unclear. Trimming left V 6 bases short and J 7 bases short, with 6 bases between. This CDR3 has 11 amino acids. The CDR3 sequence: CASSQYGELFF. DNA for the CDR3: TGTGCCAGCAGCCAATACGGGGAGCTGTTTTTT.

The CDR3 sequence: CASSQGQFGIYEQYF. The DNA of the CDR3 is TGCGCCAGCAGCCAAGGACAGTTCGGGATCTACGAGCAGTACTTC. The rearrangement links TRBV4-1 to TRBJ2-7; D is perhaps TRBD1 or TRBD2 (5 bases each). The CDR3 sequence is 15 residues long. Germline assignment: CDR1 MGHRA and CDR2 YSYEKL. V was trimmed by 1 base and J by 3 bases, leaving 13 bases between them.

V is TRBV19 and J is TRBJ2-3, with D possibly TRBD1 on 6 matching bases. V was clipped by 5 bases and J by 2 bases, with 14 bases between them. This CDR3 region has 15 residues. Looked up from germline, CDR1 is LNHDA and CDR2 is SQIVND (reference sequence). The CDR3 DNA reads as TGTGCCAGTAGTCCCCGGGACACCACCACAGATACGCAGTATTTT. Protein: CASSPRDTTTDTQYF.

The CDR3 reads CASKKQGYQETQYF. The CDR3 nucleotides are TGCGCCAGCAAAAAACAGGGGTACCAAGAGACCCAGTACTTC. The chain is built from TRBV5-1 and TRBJ2-5; 7 bases fit TRBD1. Germline CDR1 is SGHRS and CDR2 is YFSETQ. The CDR3 is made up of 14 amino acids. Trimming cost V 6 bases and J 0 bases; bases outside gene matches: 5.

The chain combines TRBV7-8 with TRBJ2-4; D is undetermined. The CDR3 runs 16 residues. Germline lookup yields CDR1 SGHVS and CDR2 FQNEAQ. Trimming stripped 7 bases from V and 0 bases from J, with 16 bases between. The CDR3 loop is CASTFNSFLAKNIQYF. For the CDR3, the DNA is TGTGCCAGCACCTTTAACAGTTTCCTAGCCAAAAACATTCAGTACTTC. Looking up the rest from reference TRBV7-8 and TRBJ2-4 gives the full variable domain: GAGVSQSPRYKVAKRGQDVALRCDPISGHVSLFWYQQALGQGPEFLTYFQNEAQLDKSGLPSDRFFAERPEGSVSTLKIQRTQQEDSAVYLCASTFNSFLAKNIQYFGAGTRLSVL.